This T cell receptor (beta chain) was recorded in a study of T cells in Graves' hyperthyroidism and ophthalmopathy. The wider study: Peripheral blood was collected at initial diagnosis, before any treatment.

Patients between 18 and 65 years old had hyperthyroidism, newly diagnosed and lasting under 2 months. Diagnosing involved the use of clinical symptoms, serum thyroxine and TRAb, thyroid ultrasound and orbital computed tomography. This CDR3 has 13 residues. Germline CDR1 and CDR2: SNHLY and FYNNEI. V was cut by 4 bases and J by 7 bases, with 14 bases left in between. Regions amplified from RNA transcripts were the TCR beta CDR3 regions. The HTBI set primed first-round TCR CDR3 RT-PCR. TCRdb ran MiXCR on the multiplex PCR reads and lists one entry per CDR3 protein. The repertoire consists of about 350,000 distinct CDR3 sequences, with approximately 18% occurring once and the leading ten covering around a third.

This clonotype originated in a woman in her twenties or thirties with Graves' hyperthyroidism that later progressed to Graves' ophthalmopathy. The sequencing input was blood. This chain joins TRBV2 and TRBJ2-7; D gene unclear. The CDR3 spells CASSVMALAEQYF. The CDR3, as DNA: TGTGCCAGCAGTGTAATGGCCCTGGCAGAGCAGTACTTC.